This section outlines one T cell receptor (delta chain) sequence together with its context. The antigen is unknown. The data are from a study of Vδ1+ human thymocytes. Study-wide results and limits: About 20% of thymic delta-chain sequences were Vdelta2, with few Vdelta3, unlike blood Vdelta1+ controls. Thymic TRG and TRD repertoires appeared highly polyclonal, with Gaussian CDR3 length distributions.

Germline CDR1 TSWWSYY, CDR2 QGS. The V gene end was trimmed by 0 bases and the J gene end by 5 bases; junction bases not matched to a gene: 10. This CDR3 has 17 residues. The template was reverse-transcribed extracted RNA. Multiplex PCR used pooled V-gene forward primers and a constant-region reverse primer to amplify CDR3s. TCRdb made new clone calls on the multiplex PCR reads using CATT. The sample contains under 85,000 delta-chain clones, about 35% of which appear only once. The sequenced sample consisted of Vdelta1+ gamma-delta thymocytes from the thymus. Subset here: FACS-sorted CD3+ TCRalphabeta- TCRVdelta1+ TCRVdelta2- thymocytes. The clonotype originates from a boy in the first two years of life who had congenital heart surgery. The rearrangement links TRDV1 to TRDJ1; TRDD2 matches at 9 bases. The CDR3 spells CALGELPFLHGYDKLIF. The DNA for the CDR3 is TGTGCTCTTGGGGAACTTCCCTTCCTACACGGCTATGATAAACTCATCTTT.